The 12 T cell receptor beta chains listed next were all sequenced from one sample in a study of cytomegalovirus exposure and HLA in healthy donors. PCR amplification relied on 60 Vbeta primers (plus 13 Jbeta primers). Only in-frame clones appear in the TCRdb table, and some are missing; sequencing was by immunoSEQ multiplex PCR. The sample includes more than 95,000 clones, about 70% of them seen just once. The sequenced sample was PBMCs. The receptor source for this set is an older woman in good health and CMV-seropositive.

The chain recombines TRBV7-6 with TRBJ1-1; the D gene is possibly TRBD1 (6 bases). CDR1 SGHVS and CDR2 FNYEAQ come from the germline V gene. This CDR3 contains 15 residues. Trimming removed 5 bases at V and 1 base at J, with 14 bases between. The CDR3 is CASSRTRGENTEAFF. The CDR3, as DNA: TGTGCCAGCAGCCGGACCAGGGGAGAGAACACTGAAGCTTTCTTT. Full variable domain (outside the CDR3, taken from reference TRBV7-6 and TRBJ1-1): GAGVSQSPRYKVTKRGQDVALRCDPISGHVSLYWYRQALGQGPEFLTYFNYEAQQDKSGLPNDRFSAERPEGSISTLTIQRTEQRDSAMYRCASSRTRGENTEAFFGQGTRLTVV.

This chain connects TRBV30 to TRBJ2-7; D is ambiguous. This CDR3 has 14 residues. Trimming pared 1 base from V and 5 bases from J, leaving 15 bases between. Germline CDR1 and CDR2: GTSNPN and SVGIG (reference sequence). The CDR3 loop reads CAWSALLTTDEQYF. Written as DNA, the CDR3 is TGTGCCTGGAGTGCACTATTGACGACGGACGAGCAGTACTTC.

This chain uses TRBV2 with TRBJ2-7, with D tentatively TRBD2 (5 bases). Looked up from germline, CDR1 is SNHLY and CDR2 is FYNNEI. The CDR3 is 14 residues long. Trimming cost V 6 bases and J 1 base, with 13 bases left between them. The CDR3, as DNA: TGTGCCAGCAGGGGCGGACTTGGATCCTACGAGCAGTACTTC. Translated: CASRGGLGSYEQYF.

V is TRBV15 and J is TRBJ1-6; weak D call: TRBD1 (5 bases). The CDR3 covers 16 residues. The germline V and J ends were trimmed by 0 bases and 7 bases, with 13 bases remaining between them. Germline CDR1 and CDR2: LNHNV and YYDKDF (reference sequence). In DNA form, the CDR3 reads TGTGCCACCAGCAGAGAACCGGGACTACTAAATTCACCCCTCCACTTT. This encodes CATSREPGLLNSPLHF.

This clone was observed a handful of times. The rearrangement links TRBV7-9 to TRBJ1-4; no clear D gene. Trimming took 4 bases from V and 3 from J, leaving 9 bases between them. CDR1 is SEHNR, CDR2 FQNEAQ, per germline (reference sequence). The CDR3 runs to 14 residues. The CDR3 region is CASSSVSANEKLFF. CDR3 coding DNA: TGTGCCAGCAGCTCCGTCTCGGCTAATGAAAAACTGTTTTTT.

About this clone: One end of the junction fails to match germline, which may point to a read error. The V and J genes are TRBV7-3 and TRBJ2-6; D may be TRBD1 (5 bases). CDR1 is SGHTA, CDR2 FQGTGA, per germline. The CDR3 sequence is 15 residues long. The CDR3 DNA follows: TGTGCCAGCAGTGCCTTTAGAGCTGGGGCCAACGGCCTGACTTTC. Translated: CASSAFRAGANGLTF.

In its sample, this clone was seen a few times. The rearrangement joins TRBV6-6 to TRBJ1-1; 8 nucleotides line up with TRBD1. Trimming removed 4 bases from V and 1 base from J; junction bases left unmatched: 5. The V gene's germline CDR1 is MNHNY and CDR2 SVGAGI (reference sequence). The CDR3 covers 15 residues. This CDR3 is CASSSHGTGNTEAFF. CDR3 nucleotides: TGTGCCAGCAGTTCCCATGGGACAGGGAACACTGAAGCTTTCTTT.

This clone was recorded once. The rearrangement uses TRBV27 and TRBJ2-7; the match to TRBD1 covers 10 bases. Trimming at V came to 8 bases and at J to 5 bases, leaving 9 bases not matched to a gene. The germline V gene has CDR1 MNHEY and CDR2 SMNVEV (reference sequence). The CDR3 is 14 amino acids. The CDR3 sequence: CASSRGTGVNEQYF. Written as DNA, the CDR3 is TGTGCCAGCTCCCGTGGGACAGGGGTCAACGAGCAGTACTTC.

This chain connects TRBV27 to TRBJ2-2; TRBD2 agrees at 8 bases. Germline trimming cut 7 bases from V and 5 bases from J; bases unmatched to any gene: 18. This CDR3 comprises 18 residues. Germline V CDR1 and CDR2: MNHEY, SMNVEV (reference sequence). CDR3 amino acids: CASTLLGEAGVRTGELFF. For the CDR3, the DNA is TGTGCCAGCACCCTGTTGGGAGAAGCGGGAGTTCGGACCGGGGAGCTGTTTTTT.

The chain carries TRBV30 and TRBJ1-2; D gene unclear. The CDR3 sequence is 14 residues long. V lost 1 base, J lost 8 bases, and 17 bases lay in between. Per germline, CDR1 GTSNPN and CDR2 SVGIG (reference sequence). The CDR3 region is CAWSGTSGGPGYTF. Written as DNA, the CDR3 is TGTGCCTGGAGTGGAACCTCGGGAGGGCCCGGCTACACCTTC.

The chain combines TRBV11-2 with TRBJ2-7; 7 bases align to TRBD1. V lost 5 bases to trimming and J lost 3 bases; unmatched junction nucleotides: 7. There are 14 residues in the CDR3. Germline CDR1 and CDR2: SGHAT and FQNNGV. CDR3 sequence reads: CASSLNRDSYEQYF. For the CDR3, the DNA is TGTGCCAGCAGCCTCAACCGGGACAGCTACGAGCAGTACTTC.

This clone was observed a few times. The DNA for the CDR3 is TGTGCCAGCAGCTTAGCGGGGGGGCAAGAGACCCAGTACTTC. Encoded protein: CASSLAGGQETQYF. The chain uses TRBV7-3 and TRBJ2-5, with 9 nucleotides matching TRBD2. The trim removed 2 bases at V and 2 bases at J, leaving 0 bases unmatched. The CDR3 loop spans 14 amino acids. Germline CDR1 SGHTA, CDR2 FQGTGA.